This T cell receptor (beta chain) comes out of a study of memory CD4+ T cells and cytomegalovirus serostatus. On the study more broadly: Of the healthy Belgian adults, 9 or 10 were CMV seropositive and 24 seronegative. Findings of the study overall: Of 150 to 200 reported CMV TCRbeta sequences, around 63 were found in memory CD4+ repertoires. Suggested: most of the CMV-linked TCR signature lies in CD4+ memory cells.

Single viable CD3+CD4+CD8-CD45RO+ cells were sorted as the memory CD4+ T cells. Per the original data handling: Out-of-frame sequences were removed, leaving roughly 2,200,000 distinct TCRbeta sequences. Profiled with immunoSEQ multiplex PCR; TCRdb holds only in-frame clones, not every one. V and J calls and clone size are those listed in that table; D and trimming were worked out from the DNA. Among roughly 49,000 clones listed, 60% to 80% were seen once. As to this clone: Its antigen is undetermined.

V was shortened by 3 bases and J by 0 bases, with 8 bases between the two germline ends. Germline CDR1 SNHLY, CDR2 FYNNEI. This CDR3 comprises 14 residues. The origin of this receptor is an adult in good health and CMV-seronegative. This chain links TRBV2 with TRBJ1-1, with a weak D call TRBD1 (5 bases). The sequenced material came from memory CD4+ T cells from blood. The CDR3 spells CASSDQGLNTEAFF. The CDR3 coding sequence is TGTGCCAGCAGTGACCAGGGACTGAACACTGAAGCTTTCTTT.